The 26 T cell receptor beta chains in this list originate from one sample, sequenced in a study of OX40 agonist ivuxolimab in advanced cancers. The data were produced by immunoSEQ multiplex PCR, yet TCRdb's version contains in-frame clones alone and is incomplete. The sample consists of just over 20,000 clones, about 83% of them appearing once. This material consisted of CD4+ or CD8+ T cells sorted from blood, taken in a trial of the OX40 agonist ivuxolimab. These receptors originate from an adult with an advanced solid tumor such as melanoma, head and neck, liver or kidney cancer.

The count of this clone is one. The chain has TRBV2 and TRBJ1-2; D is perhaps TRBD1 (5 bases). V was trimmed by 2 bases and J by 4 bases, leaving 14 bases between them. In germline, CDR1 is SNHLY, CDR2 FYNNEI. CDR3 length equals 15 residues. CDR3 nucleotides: TGTGCCAGCAGTGAAAATGGGGACGGCTTCTATGGCTACACCTTC. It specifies CASSENGDGFYGYTF.

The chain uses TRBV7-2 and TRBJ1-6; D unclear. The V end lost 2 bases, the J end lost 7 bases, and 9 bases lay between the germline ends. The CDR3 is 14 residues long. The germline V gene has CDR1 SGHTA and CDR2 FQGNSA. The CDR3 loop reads CASSLTTSNSPLHF. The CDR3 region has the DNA TGTGCCAGCAGCTTAACGACATCGAATTCACCCCTCCACTTT. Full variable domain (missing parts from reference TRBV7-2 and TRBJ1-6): GAGVSQSPSNKVTEKGKDVELRCDPISGHTALYWYRQSLGQGLEFLIYFQGNSAPDKSGLPSDRFSAERTGGSVSTLTIQRTQQEDSAVYLCASSLTTSNSPLHFGNGTRLTVT.

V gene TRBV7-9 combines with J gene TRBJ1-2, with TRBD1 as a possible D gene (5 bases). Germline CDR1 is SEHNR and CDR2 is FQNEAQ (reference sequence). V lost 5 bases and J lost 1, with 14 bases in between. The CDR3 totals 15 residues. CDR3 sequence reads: CASSPTDRFNYGYTF. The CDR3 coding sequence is TGTGCCAGCAGCCCGACCGACAGATTTAACTATGGCTACACCTTC. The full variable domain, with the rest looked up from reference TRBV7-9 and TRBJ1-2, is DTGVSQNPRHKITKRGQNVTFRCDPISEHNRLYWYRQTLGQGPEFLTYFQNEAQLEKSRLLSDRFSAERPKGSFSTLEIQRTEQGDSAMYLCASSPTDRFNYGYTFGSGTRLTVV.

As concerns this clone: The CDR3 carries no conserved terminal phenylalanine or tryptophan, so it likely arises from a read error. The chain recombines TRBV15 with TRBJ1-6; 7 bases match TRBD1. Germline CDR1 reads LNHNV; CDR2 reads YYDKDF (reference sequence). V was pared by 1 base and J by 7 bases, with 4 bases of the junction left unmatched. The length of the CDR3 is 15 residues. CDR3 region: CATSRGRGINSPLHL. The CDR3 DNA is TGTGCCACCAGCAGAGGCAGGGGGATAAATTCACCCCTCCACCTT.

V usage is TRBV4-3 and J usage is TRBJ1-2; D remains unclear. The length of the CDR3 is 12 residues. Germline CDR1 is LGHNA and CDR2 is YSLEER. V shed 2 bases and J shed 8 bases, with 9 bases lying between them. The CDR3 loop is CASSQTRSGYTF. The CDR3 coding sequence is TGCGCCAGCAGCCAAACACGTAGCGGCTACACCTTC.

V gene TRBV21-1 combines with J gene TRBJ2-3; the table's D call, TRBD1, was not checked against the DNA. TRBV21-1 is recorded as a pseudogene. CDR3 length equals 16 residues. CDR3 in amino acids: CASSHGGDRVTDTQYF. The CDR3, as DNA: TGTGCCAGCAGCCACGGTGGGGACAGGGTTACAGATACGCAGTATTTT.

The CDR3 region has the DNA TGCGCCAGCAGCTTGGAGGTTACCCCTCGGGTGACTGAAGCTTTCTTT. It is translated as CASSLEVTPRVTEAFF. V and J are TRBV5-1 and TRBJ1-1; D unclear. The CDR3 consists of 16 residues. Germline CDR1 is SGHRS and CDR2 is YFSETQ. The V gene lost 0 bases and the J gene lost 5 bases, with 17 bases spanning the gap.

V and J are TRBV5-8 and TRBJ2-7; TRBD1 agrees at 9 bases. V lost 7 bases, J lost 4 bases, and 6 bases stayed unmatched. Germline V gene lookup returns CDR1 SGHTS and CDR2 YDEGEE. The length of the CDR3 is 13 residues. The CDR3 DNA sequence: TGTGCCAGCGAGGTCGGGACAGGGTACGAGCAGTACTTC. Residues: CASEVGTGYEQYF.

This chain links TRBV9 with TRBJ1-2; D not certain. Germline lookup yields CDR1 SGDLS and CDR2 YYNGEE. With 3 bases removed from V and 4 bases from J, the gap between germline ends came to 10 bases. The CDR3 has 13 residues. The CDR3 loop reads CASSAGPTYGYTF. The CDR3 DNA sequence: TGTGCCAGCAGCGCCGGGCCTACCTATGGCTACACCTTC.

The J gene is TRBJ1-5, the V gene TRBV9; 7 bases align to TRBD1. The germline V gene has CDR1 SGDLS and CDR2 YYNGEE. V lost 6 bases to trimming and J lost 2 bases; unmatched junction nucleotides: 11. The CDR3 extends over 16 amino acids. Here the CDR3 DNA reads TGTGCCAGCAACGCCGGGGGGGACAGCCGCAATCAGCCCCAGCATTTT. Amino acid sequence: CASNAGGDSRNQPQHF. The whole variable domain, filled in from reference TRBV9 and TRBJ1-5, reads DSGVTQTPKHLITATGQRVTLRCSPRSGDLSVYWYQQSLDQGLQFLIQYYNGEERAKGNILERFSAQQFPDLHSELNLSSLELGDSALYFCASNAGGDSRNQPQHFGDGTRLSIL.

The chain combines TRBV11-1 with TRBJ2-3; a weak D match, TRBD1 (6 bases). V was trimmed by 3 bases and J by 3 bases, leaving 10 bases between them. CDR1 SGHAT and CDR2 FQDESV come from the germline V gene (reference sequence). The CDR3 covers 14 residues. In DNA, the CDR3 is TGTGCCAGCAGCTTCGGCAGGGGTACAGATACGCAGTATTTT. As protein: CASSFGRGTDTQYF. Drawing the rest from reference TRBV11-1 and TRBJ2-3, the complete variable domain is EAEVAQSPRYKITEKSQAVAFWCDPISGHATLYWYRQILGQGPELLVQFQDESVVDDSQLPKDRFSAERLKGVDSTLKIQPAELGDSAMYLCASSFGRGTDTQYFGPGTRLTVL.

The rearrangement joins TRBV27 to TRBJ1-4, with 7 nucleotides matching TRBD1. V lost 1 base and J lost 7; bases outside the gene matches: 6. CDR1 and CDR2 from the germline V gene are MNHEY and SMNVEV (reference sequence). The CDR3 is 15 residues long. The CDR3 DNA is TGTGCCAGCAGTTTATTCCCAGGGGGGGGTGAAAAACTGTTTTTT. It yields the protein CASSLFPGGGEKLFF.

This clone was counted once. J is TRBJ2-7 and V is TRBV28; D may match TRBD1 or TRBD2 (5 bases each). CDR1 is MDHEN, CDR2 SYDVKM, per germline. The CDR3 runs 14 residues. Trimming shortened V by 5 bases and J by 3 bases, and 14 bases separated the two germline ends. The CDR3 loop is CASSLPGPYYEQYF. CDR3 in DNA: TGTGCCAGCAGTCTTCCGGGACCTTACTACGAGCAGTACTTC.

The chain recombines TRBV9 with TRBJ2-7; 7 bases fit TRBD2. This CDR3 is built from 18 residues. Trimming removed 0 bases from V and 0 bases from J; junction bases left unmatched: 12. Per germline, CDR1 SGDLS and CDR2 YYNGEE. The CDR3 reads CASSVGEAGPLTSYEQYF. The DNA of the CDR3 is TGTGCCAGCAGCGTAGGGGAAGCGGGGCCCTTAACCTCCTACGAGCAGTACTTC.

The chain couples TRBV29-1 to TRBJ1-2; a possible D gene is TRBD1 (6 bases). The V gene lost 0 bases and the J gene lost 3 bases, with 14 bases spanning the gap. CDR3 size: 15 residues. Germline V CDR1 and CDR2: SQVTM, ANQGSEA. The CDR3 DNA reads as TGCAGCGTTGAAGATGGGGACATACTCGACTATGGCTACACCTTC. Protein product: CSVEDGDILDYGYTF.

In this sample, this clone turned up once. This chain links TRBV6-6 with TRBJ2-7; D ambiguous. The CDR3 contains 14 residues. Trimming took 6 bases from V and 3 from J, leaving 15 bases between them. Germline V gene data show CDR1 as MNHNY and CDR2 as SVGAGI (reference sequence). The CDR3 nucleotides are TGTGCCAGCAGCCCGAACCGACTGATCTACGAGCAGTACTTC. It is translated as CASSPNRLIYEQYF.

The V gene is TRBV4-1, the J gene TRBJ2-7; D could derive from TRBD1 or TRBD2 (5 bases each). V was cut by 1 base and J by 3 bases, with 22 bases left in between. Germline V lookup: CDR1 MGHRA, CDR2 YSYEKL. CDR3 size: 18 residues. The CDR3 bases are TGCGCCAGCAGCCAAGCGATACCATTGGGGCAGGAGGACTACGAGCAGTACTTC. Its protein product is CASSQAIPLGQEDYEQYF.

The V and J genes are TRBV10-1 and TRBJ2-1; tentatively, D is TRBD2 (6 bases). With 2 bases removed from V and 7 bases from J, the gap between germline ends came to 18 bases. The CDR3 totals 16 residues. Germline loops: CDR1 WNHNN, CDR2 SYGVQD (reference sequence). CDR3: CASSEMSAGSENEQFF. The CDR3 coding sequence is TGCGCCAGCAGTGAGATGTCGGCGGGGTCGGAGAATGAGCAGTTCTTC.

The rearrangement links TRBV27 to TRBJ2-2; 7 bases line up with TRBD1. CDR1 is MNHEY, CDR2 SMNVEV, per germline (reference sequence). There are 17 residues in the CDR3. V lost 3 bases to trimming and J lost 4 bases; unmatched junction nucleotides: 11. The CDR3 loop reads CASSFGVRGPITGELFF. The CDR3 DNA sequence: TGTGCCAGCAGTTTTGGTGTGAGGGGGCCAATCACCGGGGAGCTGTTTTTT.

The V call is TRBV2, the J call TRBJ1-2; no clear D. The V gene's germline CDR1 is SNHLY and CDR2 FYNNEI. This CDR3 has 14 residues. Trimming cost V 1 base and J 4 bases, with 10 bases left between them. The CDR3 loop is CASSEGTLGYGYTF. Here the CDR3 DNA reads TGTGCCAGCAGTGAAGGGACCTTGGGCTATGGCTACACCTTC. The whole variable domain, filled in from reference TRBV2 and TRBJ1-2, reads EPEVTQTPSHQVTQMGQEVILRCVPISNHLYFYWYRQILGQKVEFLVSFYNNEISEKSEIFDDQFSVERPDGSNFTLKIRSTKLEDSAMYFCASSEGTLGYGYTFGSGTRLTVV.

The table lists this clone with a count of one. Written as DNA, the CDR3 is TGTGCCAGCAGTTACCAGGGTGACACCGGGGAGCTGTTTTTT. Encoded protein: CASSYQGDTGELFF. The gene calls are TRBV6-6 and TRBJ2-2, with D perhaps TRBD1 (5 bases). V shed 2 bases and J shed 3 bases, with 7 bases lying between them. Germline assignment: CDR1 MNHNY and CDR2 SVGAGI (reference sequence). This CDR3 has 14 residues.

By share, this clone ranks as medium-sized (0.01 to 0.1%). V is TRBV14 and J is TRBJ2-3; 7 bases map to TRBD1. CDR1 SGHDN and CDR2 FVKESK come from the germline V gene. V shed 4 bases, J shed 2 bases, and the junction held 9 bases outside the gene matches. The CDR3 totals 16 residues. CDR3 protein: CASSRPGTVSTDTQYF. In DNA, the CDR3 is TGTGCCAGCAGCCGACCCGGGACAGTCTCCACAGATACGCAGTATTTT.

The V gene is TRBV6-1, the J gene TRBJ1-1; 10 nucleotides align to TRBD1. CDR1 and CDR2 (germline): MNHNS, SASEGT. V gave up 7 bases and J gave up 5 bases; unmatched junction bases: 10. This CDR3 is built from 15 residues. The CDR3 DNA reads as TGTGCCAGCAAGAAAACGGGACAGGGGAGAACTGAAGCTTTCTTT. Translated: CASKKTGQGRTEAFF.

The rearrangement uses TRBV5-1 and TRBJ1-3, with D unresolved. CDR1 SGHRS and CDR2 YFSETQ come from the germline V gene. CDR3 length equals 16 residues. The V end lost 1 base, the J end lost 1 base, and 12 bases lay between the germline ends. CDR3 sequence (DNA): TGCGCCAGCAGCTTGTCAGTCACCTCATCTGGAAACACCATATATTTT. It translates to CASSLSVTSSGNTIYF.

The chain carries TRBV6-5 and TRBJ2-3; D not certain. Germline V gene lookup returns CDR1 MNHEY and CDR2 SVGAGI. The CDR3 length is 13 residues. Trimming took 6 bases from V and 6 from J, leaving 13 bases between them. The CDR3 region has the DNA TGTGCCAGCAGCACCACCAAGGCCGATACGCAGTATTTT. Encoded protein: CASSTTKADTQYF.

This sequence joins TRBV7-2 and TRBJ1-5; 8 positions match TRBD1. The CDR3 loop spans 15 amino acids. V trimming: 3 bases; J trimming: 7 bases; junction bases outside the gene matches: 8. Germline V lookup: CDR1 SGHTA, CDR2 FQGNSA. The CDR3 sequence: CASSFPQGAGQPQHF. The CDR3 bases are TGTGCCAGCAGCTTCCCCCAGGGGGCGGGGCAGCCCCAGCATTTT.